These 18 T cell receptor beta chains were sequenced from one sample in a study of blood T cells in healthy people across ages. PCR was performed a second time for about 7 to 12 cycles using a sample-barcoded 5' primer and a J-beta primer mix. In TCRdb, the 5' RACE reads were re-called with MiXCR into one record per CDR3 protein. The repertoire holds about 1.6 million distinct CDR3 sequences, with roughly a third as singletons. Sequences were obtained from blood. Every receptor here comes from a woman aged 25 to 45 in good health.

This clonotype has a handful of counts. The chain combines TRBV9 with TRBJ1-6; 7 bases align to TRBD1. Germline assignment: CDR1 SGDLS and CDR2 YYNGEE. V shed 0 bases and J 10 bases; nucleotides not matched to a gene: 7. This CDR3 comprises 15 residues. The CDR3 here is CASSVGAGGGSPLHF. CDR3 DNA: TGTGCCAGCAGCGTAGGCGCAGGGGGTGGATCACCCCTCCACTTT.

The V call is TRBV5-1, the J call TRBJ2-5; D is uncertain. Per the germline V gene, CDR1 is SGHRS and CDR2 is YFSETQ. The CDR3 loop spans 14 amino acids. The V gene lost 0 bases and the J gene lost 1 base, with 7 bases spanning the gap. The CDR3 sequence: CASSLVRSQETQYF. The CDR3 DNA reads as TGCGCCAGCAGCTTGGTGAGGAGCCAAGAGACCCAGTACTTC.

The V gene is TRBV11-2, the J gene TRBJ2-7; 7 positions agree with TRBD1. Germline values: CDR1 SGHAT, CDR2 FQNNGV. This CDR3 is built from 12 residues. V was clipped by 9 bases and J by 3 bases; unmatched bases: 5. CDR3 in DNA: TGTGCCAGTTCGGGACAGTTCTACGAGCAGTACTTC. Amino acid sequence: CASSGQFYEQYF.

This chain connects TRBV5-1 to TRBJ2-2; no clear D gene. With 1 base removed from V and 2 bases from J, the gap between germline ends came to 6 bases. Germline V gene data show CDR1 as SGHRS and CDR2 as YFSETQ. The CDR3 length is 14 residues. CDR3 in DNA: TGCGCCAGCAGCTTGCCCTCCAACACCGGGGAGCTGTTTTTT. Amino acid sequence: CASSLPSNTGELFF.

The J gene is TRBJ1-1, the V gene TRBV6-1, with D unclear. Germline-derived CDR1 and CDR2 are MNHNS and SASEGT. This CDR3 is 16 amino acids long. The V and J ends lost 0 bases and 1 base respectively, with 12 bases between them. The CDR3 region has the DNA TGTGCCAGCAGTGAAGCTATCTCTCTGGGGAACACTGAAGCTTTCTTT. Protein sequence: CASSEAISLGNTEAFF.

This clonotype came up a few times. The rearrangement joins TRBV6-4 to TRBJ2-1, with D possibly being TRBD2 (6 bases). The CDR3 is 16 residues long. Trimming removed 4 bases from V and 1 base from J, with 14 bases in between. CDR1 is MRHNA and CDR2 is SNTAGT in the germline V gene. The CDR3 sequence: CASSGRGPTSYNEQFF. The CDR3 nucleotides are TGTGCCAGCAGTGGGAGGGGTCCTACGTCCTACAATGAGCAGTTCTTC.

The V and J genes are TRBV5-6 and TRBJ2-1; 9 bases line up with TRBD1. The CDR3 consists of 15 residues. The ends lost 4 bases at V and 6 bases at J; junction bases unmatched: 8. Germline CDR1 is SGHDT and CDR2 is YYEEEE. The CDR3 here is CASSPRGQGRNEQFF. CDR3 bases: TGTGCCAGCAGCCCTAGGGGACAGGGACGCAATGAGCAGTTCTTC.

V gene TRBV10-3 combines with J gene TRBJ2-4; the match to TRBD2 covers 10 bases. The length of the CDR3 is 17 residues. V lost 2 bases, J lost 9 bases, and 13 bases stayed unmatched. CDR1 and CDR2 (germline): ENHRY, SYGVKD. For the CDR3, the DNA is TGTGCCATCAGTGAGACGTTAGCGGGAGGTTTTTTTGGCATTCAGTACTTC. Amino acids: CAISETLAGGFFGIQYF.

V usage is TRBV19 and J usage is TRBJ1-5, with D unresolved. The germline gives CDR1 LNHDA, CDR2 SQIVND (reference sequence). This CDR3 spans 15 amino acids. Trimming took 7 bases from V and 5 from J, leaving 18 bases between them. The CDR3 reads CASTSRSTGYQPQHF. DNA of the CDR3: TGTGCCAGTACCTCAAGGAGCACGGGGTATCAGCCCCAGCATTTT.

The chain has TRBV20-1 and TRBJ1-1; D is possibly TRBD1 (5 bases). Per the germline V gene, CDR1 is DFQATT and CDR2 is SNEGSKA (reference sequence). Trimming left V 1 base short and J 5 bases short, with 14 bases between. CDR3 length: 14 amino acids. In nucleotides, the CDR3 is TGCAGTGCTAGAGGGGGGAAGAGTAGGACTGAAGCTTTCTTT. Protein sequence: CSARGGKSRTEAFF.

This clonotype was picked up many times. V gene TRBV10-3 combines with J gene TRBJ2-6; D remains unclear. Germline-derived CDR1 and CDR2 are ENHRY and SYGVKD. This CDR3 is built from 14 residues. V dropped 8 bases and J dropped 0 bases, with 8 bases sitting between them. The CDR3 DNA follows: TGTGCCATCCAAAAGTTCTCTGGGGCCAACGTCCTGACTTTC. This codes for CAIQKFSGANVLTF.

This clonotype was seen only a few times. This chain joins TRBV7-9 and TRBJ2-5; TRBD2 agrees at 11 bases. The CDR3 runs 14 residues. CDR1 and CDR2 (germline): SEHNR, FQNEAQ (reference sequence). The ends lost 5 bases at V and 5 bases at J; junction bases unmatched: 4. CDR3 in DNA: TGTGCCAGCAGCGGAGTAGCGGGGGGGGAGACCCAGTACTTC. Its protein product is CASSGVAGGETQYF.

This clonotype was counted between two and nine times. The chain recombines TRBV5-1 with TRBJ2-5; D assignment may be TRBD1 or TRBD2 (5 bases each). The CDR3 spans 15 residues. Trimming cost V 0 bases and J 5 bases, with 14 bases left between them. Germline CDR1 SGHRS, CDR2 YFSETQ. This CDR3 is CASSLDGAGAETQYF. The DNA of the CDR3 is TGCGCCAGCAGCTTGGATGGGGCCGGGGCGGAGACCCAGTACTTC.

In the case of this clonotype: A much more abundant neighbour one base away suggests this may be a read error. The CDR3, as DNA: TGTGCCAGCAGCCACGCTAGCGGGAGCTCCTACGAGCAGTACTTC. Translating it yields CASSHASGSSYEQYF. The chain couples TRBV12-3 or TRBV12-4 to TRBJ2-7; 10 bases line up with TRBD2. Trimming removed 6 bases from V and 0 bases from J; junction bases left unmatched: 5. The CDR3 sequence is 15 residues long.

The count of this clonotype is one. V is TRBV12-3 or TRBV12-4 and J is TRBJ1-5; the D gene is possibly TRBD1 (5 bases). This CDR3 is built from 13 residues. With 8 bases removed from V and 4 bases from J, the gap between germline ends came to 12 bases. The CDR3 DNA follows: TGTGCCAGCGGCGGGGGAGTAAATCAGCCCCAGCATTTT. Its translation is CASGGGVNQPQHF.

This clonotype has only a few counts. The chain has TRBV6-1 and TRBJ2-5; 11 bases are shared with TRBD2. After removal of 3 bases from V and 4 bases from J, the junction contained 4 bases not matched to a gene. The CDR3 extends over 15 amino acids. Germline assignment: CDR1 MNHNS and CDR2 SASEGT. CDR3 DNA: TGTGCCAGCAGTGACCTACTAGCGGGGGTAGAGACCCAGTACTTC. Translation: CASSDLLAGVETQYF.

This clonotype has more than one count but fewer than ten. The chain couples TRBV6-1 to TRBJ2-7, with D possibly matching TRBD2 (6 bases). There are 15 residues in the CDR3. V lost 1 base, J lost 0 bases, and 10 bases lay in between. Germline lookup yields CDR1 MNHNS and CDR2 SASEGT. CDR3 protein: CASSEGIADSYEQYF. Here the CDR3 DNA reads TGTGCCAGCAGTGAAGGAATAGCGGACTCCTACGAGCAGTACTTC.

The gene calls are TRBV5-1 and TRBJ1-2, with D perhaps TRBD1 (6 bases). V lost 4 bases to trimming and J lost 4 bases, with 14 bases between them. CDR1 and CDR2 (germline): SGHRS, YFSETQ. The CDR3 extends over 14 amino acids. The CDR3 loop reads CASSPSDSTYGYTF. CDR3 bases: TGCGCCAGCAGCCCCTCGGACAGTACCTATGGCTACACCTTC. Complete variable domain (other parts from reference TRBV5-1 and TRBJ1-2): KAGVTQTPRYLIKTRGQQVTLSCSPISGHRSVSWYQQTPGQGLQFLFEYFSETQRNKGNFPGRFSGRQFSNSRSEMNVSTLELGDSALYLCASSPSDSTYGYTFGSGTRLTVV.